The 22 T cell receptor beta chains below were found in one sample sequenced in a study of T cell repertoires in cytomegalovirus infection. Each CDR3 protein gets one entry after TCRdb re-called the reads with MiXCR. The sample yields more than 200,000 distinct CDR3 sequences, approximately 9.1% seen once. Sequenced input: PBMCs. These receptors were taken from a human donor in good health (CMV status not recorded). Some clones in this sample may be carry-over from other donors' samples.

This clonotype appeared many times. DNA for the CDR3: TGTGCCAGCAGCTTAGAGCGCGGGCAGGGAAATCGACTCCAGCATTTT. Its protein is CASSLERGQGNRLQHF. This chain connects TRBV7-8 to TRBJ1-5, with a weak D call TRBD1 (5 bases). The germline V and J ends were trimmed by 1 base and 12 bases, with 22 bases remaining between them. CDR3 length: 16 amino acids. The germline V gene has CDR1 SGHVS and CDR2 FQNEAQ.

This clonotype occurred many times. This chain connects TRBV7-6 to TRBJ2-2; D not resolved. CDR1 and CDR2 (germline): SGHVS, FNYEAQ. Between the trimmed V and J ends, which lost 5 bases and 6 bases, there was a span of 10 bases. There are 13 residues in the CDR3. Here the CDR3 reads CASSHFVAGELFF. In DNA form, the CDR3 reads TGTGCCAGCAGCCATTTCGTGGCCGGGGAGCTGTTTTTT.

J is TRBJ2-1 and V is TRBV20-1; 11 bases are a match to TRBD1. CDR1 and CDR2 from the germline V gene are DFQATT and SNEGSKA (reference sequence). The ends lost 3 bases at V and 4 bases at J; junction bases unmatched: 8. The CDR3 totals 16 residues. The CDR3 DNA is TGCAGTGCTAGCTTGGGACAGGGGGTAATTTACAATGAGCAGTTCTTC. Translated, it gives CSASLGQGVIYNEQFF.

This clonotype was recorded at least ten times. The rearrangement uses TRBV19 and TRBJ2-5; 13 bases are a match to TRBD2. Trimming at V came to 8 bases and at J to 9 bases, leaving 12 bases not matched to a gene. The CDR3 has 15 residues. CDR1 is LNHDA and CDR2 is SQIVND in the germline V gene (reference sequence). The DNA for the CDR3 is TGTGCCAGTGGAGGACTAGCGGGGGTCGCTGGGGCCCAGTACTTC. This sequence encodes CASGGLAGVAGAQYF.

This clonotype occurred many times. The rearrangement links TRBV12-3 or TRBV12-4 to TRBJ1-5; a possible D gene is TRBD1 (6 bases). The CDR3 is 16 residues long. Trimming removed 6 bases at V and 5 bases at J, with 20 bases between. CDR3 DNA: TGTGCCAGCAGCCAGAGGGGCAGGGGTGATTATCAGCCCCAGCATTTT. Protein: CASSQRGRGDYQPQHF.

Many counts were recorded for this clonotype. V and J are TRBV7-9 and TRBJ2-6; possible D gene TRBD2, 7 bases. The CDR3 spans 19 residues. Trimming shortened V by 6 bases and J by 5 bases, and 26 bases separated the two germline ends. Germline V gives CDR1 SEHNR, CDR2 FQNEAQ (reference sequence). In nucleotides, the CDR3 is TGTGCCAGCAGTGAGTGGGGGGGGACACCCCCCTTGTGGGCCAACGTCCTGACTTTC. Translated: CASSEWGGTPPLWANVLTF.

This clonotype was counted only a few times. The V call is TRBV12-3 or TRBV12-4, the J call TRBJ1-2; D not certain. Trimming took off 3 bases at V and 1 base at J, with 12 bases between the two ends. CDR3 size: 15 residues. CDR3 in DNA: TGTGCCAGCAGTTTTGGGTCGGTGGGTAACTATGGCTACACCTTC. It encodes CASSFGSVGNYGYTF.

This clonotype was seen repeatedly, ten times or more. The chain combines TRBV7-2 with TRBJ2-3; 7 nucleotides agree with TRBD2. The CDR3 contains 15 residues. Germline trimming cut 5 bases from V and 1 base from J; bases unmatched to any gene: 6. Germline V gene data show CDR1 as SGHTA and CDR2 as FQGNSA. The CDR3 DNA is TGTGCCAGCAGCCGCGTCACTAGCGGCACAGATACGCAGTATTTT. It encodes CASSRVTSGTDTQYF.

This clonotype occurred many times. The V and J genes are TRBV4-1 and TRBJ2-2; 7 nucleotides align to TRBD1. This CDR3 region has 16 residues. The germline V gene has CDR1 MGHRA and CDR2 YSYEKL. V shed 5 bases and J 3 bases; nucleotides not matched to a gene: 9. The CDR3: CASSDQPGTDTGELFF. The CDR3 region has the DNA TGCGCCAGCAGCGACCAACCCGGGACAGACACCGGGGAGCTGTTTTTT.

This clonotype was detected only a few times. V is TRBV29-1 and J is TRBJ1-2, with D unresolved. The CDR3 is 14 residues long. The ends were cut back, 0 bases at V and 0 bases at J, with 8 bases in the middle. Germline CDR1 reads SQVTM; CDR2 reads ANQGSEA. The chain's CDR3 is CSVEDRAPNYGYTF. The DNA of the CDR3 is TGCAGCGTTGAAGATCGTGCACCTAACTATGGCTACACCTTC.

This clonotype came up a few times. The CDR3 nucleotides are TGTGCCAGTAGTATTGGGAGACTAACTAGCACAGATACGCAGTATTTT. This encodes CASSIGRLTSTDTQYF. This chain uses TRBV19 with TRBJ2-3; maybe TRBD2 (5 bases). With 3 bases removed from V and 0 bases from J, the gap between germline ends came to 13 bases. The V gene's germline CDR1 is LNHDA and CDR2 SQIVND (reference sequence). The CDR3 totals 16 residues.

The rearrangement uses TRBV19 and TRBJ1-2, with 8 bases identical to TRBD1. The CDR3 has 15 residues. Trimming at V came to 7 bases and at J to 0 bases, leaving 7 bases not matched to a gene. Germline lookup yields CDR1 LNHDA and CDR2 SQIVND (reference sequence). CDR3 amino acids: CASIGTGLSNYGYTF. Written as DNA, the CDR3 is TGTGCCAGTATTGGGACAGGCCTATCTAACTATGGCTACACCTTC.

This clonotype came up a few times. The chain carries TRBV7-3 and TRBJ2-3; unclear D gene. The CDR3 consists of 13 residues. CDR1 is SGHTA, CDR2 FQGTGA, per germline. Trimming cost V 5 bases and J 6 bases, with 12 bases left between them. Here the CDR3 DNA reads TGTGCCAGCAGCGTTTCTTCGGCGGATACGCAGTATTTT. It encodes CASSVSSADTQYF.

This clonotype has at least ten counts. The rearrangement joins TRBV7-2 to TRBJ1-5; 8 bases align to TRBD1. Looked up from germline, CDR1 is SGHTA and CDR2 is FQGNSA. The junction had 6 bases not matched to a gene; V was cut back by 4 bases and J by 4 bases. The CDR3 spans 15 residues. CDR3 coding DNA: TGTGCCAGCAGCTCAGACAGGGGTTGGAATCAGCCCCAGCATTTT. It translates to CASSSDRGWNQPQHF.

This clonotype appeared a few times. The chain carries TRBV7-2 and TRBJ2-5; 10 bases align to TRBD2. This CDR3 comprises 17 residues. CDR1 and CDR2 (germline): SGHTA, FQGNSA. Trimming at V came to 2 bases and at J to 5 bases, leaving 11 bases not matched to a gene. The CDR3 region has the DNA TGTGCCAGCAGCTTAAAGGTCCCTAGCGGGAGCCGGGAGACCCAGTACTTC. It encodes CASSLKVPSGSRETQYF.

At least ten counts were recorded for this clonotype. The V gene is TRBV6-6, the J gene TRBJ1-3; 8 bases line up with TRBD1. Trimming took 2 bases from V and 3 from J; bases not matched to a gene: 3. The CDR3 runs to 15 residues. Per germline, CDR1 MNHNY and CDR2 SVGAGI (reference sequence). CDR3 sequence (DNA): TGTGCCAGCAGTTACGCCAGGGGGCATGGAAACACCATATATTTT. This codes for CASSYARGHGNTIYF.

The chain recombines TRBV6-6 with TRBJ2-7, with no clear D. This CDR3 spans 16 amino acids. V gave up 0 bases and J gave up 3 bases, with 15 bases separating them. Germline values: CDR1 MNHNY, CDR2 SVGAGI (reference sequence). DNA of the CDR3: TGTGCCAGCAGTTACTCGGCCGCGGCCCCGTTCTACGAGCAGTACTTC. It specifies CASSYSAAAPFYEQYF.

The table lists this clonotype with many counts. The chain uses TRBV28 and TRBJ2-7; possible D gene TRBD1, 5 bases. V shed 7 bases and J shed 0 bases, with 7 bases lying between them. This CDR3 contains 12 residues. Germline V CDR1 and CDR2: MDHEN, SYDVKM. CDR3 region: CASMQGSYEQYF. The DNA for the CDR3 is TGTGCCAGCATGCAGGGCTCCTACGAGCAGTACTTC.

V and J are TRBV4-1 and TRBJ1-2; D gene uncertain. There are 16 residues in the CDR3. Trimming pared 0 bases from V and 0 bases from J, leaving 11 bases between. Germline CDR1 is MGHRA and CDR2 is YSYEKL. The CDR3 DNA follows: TGCGCCAGCAGCCAAGAAGGAAGGGCCACTAACTATGGCTACACCTTC. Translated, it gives CASSQEGRATNYGYTF.

CDR3 coding DNA: TGTGCCAGCAGCGGGACAGGCACGCTCACTGAAGCTTTCTTT. Protein: CASSGTGTLTEAFF. The chain has TRBV9 and TRBJ1-1; the match to TRBD1 covers 7 bases. The CDR3 has 14 residues. Germline V CDR1 and CDR2: SGDLS, YYNGEE. The V gene end was trimmed by 3 bases and the J gene end by 4 bases; junction bases not matched to a gene: 6.

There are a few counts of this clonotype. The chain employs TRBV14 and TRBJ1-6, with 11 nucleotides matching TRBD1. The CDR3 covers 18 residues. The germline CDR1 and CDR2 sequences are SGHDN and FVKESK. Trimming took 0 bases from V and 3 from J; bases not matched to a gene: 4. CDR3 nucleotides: TGTGCCAGCAGCCAAGATTGGGGGACAGGGGGCTATAATTCACCCCTCCACTTT. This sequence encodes CASSQDWGTGGYNSPLHF.

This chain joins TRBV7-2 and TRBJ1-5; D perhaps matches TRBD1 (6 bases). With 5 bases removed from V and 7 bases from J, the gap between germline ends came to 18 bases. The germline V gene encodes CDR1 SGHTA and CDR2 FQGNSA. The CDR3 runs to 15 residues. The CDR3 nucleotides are TGTGCCAGCAGCAATGGGGGCCGGGGAGACCAGCCCCAGCATTTT. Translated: CASSNGGRGDQPQHF. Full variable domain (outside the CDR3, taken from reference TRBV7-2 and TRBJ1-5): GAGVSQSPSNKVTEKGKDVELRCDPISGHTALYWYRQSLGQGLEFLIYFQGNSAPDKSGLPSDRFSAERTGGSVSTLTIQRTQQEDSAVYLCASSNGGRGDQPQHFGDGTRLSIL.